This T cell receptor beta chain was sequenced in a study of T cells in Graves' hyperthyroidism and ophthalmopathy. Ten or more counts support this clonotype. Its specificity is not known. Study-level results: Separating ophthalmopathy from stable hyperthyroidism was achieved by a 13 V-J model. Ophthalmopathy onset followed model prediction by a median approximately seven months.

The V gene end was trimmed by 5 bases and the J gene end by 4 bases; junction bases not matched to a gene: 15. The length of the CDR3 is 17 residues. Germline loops: CDR1 SGHRS, CDR2 YFSETQ. Graves' hyperthyroidism is called stable when ophthalmopathy does not progress within 18 months. Used for diagnoses were clinical symptoms, serum thyroxine and TRAb, thyroid ultrasound and orbital computed tomography. Amplified regions were TCR beta CDR3 sequences from RNA transcripts. The TCR CDR3 first-round RT-PCR relied on the HTBI primer set. TCRdb independently ran MiXCR on the multiplex PCR reads; one entry per CDR3 protein. The table records roughly 45,000 distinct CDR3 sequences, approximately 49% of them present only once.

Sequencing was done on a sample of peripheral blood or thyroid tissue (not recorded which). The chain carries TRBV5-1 and TRBJ2-5, with 9 bases lining up with TRBD2. The clonotype originates from a woman aged 45-59 years with Graves' hyperthyroidism. The CDR3 DNA reads TGCGCCAGCAGTTTCTCCATTCCCGGGACTAGCATAGAGACCCAGTACTTC. It codes for CASSFSIPGTSIETQYF.